This T cell receptor beta chain was recovered during a study of blood T cell repertoires in COVID-19. Study details: Acute and convalescent COVID-19 specimens originated in the United States, Italy and Spain. PBMCs, B-cell-depleted T cells, or T cells were the source of the cDNA or gDNA that made up the material.

Trimming removed 11 bases from V and 7 bases from J, with 9 bases in between. Germline V gene data show CDR1 as SEHNR and CDR2 as FQNEAQ (reference sequence). This CDR3 has 10 residues. The method was immunoSEQ multiplex PCR; TCRdb's version includes in-frame clones alone and lacks a portion of them. Of approximately 290,000 clones detected, approximately 90% appear once; the ten largest clones hold under 15%. The sequenced material came from peripheral blood. The J gene is TRBJ1-3, the V gene TRBV7-9; unclear D gene. This receptor was identified in a woman aged 60-70 years with acute or convalescent COVID-19. The CDR3 sequence is CAGGENTIYF. The CDR3 DNA follows: TGTGCCGGCGGGGAGAACACCATATATTTT.